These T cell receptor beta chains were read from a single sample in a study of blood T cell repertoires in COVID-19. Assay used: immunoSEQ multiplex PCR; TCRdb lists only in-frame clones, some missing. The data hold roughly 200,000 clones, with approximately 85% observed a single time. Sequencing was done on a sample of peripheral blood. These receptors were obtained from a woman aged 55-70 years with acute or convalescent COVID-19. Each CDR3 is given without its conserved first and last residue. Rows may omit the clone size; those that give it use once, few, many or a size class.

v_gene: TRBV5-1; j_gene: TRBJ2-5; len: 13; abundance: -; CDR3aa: ASSLVSLKGETQY
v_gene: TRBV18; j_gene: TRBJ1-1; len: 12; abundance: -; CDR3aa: ASHKTGENTEAF
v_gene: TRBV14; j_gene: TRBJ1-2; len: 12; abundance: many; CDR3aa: ASSPQGVPYGYT
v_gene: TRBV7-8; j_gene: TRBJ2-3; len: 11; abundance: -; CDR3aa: ASSFISTDTQY
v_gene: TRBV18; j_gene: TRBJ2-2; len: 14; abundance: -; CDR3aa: ATTSTPGPVTGELF
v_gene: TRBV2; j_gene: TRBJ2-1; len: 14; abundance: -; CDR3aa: ASSLGTGGSYNEQF
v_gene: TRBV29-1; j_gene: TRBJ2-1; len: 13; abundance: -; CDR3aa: SVEAPRQGAGEQF
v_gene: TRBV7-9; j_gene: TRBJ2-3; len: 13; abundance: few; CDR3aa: ASSLASGTRDTQY
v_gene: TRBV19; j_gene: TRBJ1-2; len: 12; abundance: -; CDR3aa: ASSPQAVNYGYT
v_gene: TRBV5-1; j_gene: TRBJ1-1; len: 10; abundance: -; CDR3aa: ASSQGGTEAF
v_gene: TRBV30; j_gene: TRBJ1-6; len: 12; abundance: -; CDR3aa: AWKLVTGSSPLH
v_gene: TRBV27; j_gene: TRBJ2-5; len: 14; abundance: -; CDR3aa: ASSWTSVRAGETQY
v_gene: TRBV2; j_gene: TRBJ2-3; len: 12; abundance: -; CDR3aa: ASTWAGRVDTQY
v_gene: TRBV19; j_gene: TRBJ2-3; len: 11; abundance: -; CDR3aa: ASSPTGTDTQY